This T cell receptor (beta chain) was identified in a study of T-cell memory formation after mild COVID-19. Overall study: TCR clusters were mostly confined to one donor each. The study's findings and limits: CM and EM subsets held most contracting CD4+ clones; EMRA held CD8+ ones. Prior to infection, memory already included some responding clones, suggesting cross-reactive memory joined.

Looked up from germline, CDR1 is SGHRS and CDR2 is YFSETQ. V lost 5 bases, J lost 4 bases, and 6 bases stayed unmatched. The CDR3 length is 14 residues. After 5'RACE with constant-segment primers, TCR alpha and TCR beta cDNA libraries carrying sample barcodes and UMIs were obtained. Each CDR3 protein gets one entry after TCRdb re-called the 5' RACE reads with MiXCR. The data contain 85,000 to 130,000 distinct CDR3 sequences, 9.5% to 15% of them singletons. This clonotype was detected a few times. Its antigen is unidentified. The chain is built from TRBV5-1 and TRBJ2-1; 7 positions match TRBD1. The TCR sequence derives from an adult woman who had mild COVID-19 (a few samples of this study predate the infection). Cell type and time point are not known. The specimen was PBMCs or a T cell subset sorted from them (not recorded which). CDR3 in DNA: TGCGCCAGCAGTTGGACAGGTCCGTACAATGAGCAGTTCTTC. Its protein product is CASSWTGPYNEQFF.